This passage covers 12 T cell receptor beta chains from one sample sequenced in a study of blood T cell repertoires in COVID-19. Using immunoSEQ multiplex PCR, the repertoire was profiled, and TCRdb retains in-frame clones only, with some absent. This table has 150,000 to 200,000 clones, 80% to 90% appearing once. The specimen sequenced was PBMCs or T cells enriched from blood (not recorded which). The origin of the receptors is a woman aged 18-30 years who had recovered from COVID-19.

This rearrangement joins TRBV30 to TRBJ2-7; weak D call: TRBD2 (6 bases). This CDR3 comprises 14 residues. Trimming took 0 bases from V and 0 from J, leaving 9 bases between them. Germline-derived CDR1 and CDR2 are GTSNPN and SVGIG (reference sequence). The chain's CDR3 is CAWSVGTSSYEQYF. The CDR3 region has the DNA TGTGCCTGGAGTGTAGGGACTTCCTCCTACGAGCAGTACTTC. Drawing the rest from reference TRBV30 and TRBJ2-7, the complete variable domain is SQTIHQWPATLVQPVGSPLSLECTVEGTSNPNLYWYRQAAGRGLQLLFYSVGIGQISSEVPQNLSASRPQDRQFILSSKKLLLSDSGFYLCAWSVGTSSYEQYFGPGTRLTVT.

This sequence joins TRBV4-2 and TRBJ2-1; 7 bases are a match to TRBD2. With V trimmed by 4 bases and J by 4 bases, 7 bases remained unmatched. The CDR3 spans 15 residues. Germline loops: CDR1 LGHNA, CDR2 YNFKEQ. The CDR3 nucleotides read TGTGCCAGCAGCCGAGACCCGGGACTATACAATGAGCAGTTCTTC. It codes for CASSRDPGLYNEQFF.

The rearrangement links TRBV10-3 to TRBJ1-2; 8 bases agree with TRBD1. Germline assignment: CDR1 ENHRY and CDR2 SYGVKD. The length of the CDR3 is 14 residues. V dropped 6 bases and J dropped 1; count of bases not matched to a gene: 4. The CDR3 nucleotides are TGTGCCATCAGGACAGGGGCAGATAACTATGGCTACACCTTC. Its protein is CAIRTGADNYGYTF.

The chain recombines TRBV11-2 with TRBJ1-5; TRBD1 matches 8 bases. This CDR3 spans 14 amino acids. Germline-derived CDR1 and CDR2 are SGHAT and FQNNGV. V lost 1 base to trimming and J lost 8 bases; unmatched junction nucleotides: 4. This CDR3 is CASSLGTGFEPQHF. CDR3 DNA: TGTGCCAGCAGCTTAGGGACAGGGTTTGAGCCCCAGCATTTT.

The CDR3 reads CASSLGQGTTYEQYF. CDR3 in DNA: TGTGCCAGCAGCTTAGGGCAGGGGACTACCTACGAGCAGTACTTC. The J gene is TRBJ2-7, the V gene TRBV7-3; possibly TRBD2 for D (7 bases). CDR1 and CDR2 (germline): SGHTA, FQGTGA. V lost 2 bases and J 2 bases, leaving 13 bases between the germline ends. CDR3 size: 15 residues.

This rearrangement joins TRBV2 to TRBJ1-1; TRBD1 is a possible D gene (6 bases). This CDR3 is built from 15 residues. The V gene's germline CDR1 is SNHLY and CDR2 FYNNEI. The V end lost 3 bases, the J end lost 3 bases, and 14 bases lay between the germline ends. CDR3 nucleotides: TGTGCCAGCAGTGAGTTTGGACAGTTGGACACTGAAGCTTTCTTT. It is translated as CASSEFGQLDTEAFF.

This clone was picked up one time. The rearrangement links TRBV7-9 to TRBJ2-2; D gene unclear. Trimming took 5 bases from V and 5 from J, leaving 6 bases between them. The CDR3 is made up of 12 amino acids. CDR1 and CDR2 from the germline V gene are SEHNR and FQNEAQ (reference sequence). CDR3 loop: CASSTETGELFF. The DNA for the CDR3 is TGTGCCAGCAGCACTGAGACCGGGGAGCTGTTTTTT. The full variable domain, in which reference TRBV7-9 and TRBJ2-2 provide the parts outside the CDR3, is DTGVSQNPRHKITKRGQNVTFRCDPISEHNRLYWYRQTLGQGPEFLTYFQNEAQLEKSRLLSDRFSAERPKGSFSTLEIQRTEQGDSAMYLCASSTETGELFFGEGSRLTVL.

V usage is TRBV19 and J usage is TRBJ2-3, with 9 nucleotides matching TRBD1. CDR1 and CDR2 from the germline V gene are LNHDA and SQIVND (reference sequence). The CDR3 is 15 residues long. V shed 3 bases, J shed 4 bases, and the junction held 5 bases outside the gene matches. For the CDR3, the DNA is TGTGCCAGTAGTATGAACAGGGGGCGGCCAGATACGCAGTATTTT. The encoded protein is CASSMNRGRPDTQYF.

The chain couples TRBV5-6 to TRBJ2-1; 9 bases agree with TRBD2. V was pared by 2 bases and J by 7 bases, with 7 bases of the junction left unmatched. Germline V lookup: CDR1 SGHDT, CDR2 YYEEEE. The CDR3 extends over 15 amino acids. The CDR3: CASSFRLGLANEQFF. CDR3 sequence (DNA): TGTGCCAGCAGCTTTCGTCTGGGACTAGCTAATGAGCAGTTCTTC.

This chain connects TRBV10-3 to TRBJ2-3, with D possibly being TRBD2 (6 bases). The CDR3 is made up of 13 amino acids. CDR1 and CDR2 (germline): ENHRY, SYGVKD. V was clipped by 9 bases and J by 6 bases, with 16 bases between them. CDR3 sequence (DNA): TGTGCCATGATGCGGGGTCCCCAGGATACGCAGTATTTT. This codes for CAMMRGPQDTQYF.

Here the CDR3 DNA reads TGTGCCAGCAGCCAAGATCAGGGTTTAGGAACTGAAGCTTTCTTT. It codes for CASSQDQGLGTEAFF. The J gene is TRBJ1-1, the V gene TRBV4-2, with D perhaps TRBD1 (5 bases). Trimming shortened V by 0 bases and J by 5 bases, and 13 bases separated the two germline ends. CDR3 length: 15 residues. Germline CDR1 LGHNA, CDR2 YNFKEQ.

The genes are TRBV6-5 and TRBJ2-6, with 7 nucleotides matching TRBD1. J was trimmed by 0 bases and V by 8 bases; bases with no gene match: 4. There are 15 residues in the CDR3. Germline CDR1 and CDR2: MNHEY and SVGAGI. The CDR3: CASGQGVSGANVLTF. CDR3 nucleotide sequence: TGTGCCAGCGGGCAGGGGGTCTCTGGGGCCAACGTCCTGACTTTC.